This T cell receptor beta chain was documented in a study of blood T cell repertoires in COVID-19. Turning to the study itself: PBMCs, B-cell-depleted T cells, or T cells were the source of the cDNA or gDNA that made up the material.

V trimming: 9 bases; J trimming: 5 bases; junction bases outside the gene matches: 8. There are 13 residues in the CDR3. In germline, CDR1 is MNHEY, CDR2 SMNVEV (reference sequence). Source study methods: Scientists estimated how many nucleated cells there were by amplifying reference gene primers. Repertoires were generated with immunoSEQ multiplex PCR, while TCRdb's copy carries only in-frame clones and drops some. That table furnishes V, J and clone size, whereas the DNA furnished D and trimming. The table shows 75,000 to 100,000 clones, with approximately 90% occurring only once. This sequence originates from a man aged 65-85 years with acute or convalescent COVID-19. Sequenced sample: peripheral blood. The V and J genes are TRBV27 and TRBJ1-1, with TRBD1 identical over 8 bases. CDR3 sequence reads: CASGAQGETEAFF. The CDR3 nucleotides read TGTGCCAGTGGGGCACAGGGGGAGACTGAAGCTTTCTTT.